Presented here are 5 T cell receptor beta chains from one specimen sequenced in a study of T cells after yellow fever vaccination. TCRdb recomputed calls from the 5' RACE reads with MiXCR, one row per CDR3 protein. Among hundreds of thousands of distinct CDR3 sequences listed, 11% were seen once. The material was PBMCs, obtained on the day of the first yellow fever vaccination. Receptor source: a man between 18 and 29 years old who received the YFV17D yellow fever vaccine.

Notes on this clonotype: A much more abundant neighbour one base away suggests this may be a read error. V is TRBV12-3 or TRBV12-4 and J is TRBJ2-7, with D possibly TRBD1 on 6 matching bases. The CDR3 spans 16 residues. V lost 2 bases to trimming and J lost 6 bases, with 20 bases between them. The CDR3 spells CASSLCAAGESGEQYF. CDR3 nucleotide sequence: TGTGCCAGCAGTTTATGTGCTGCAGGGGAAAGCGGCGAGCAGTACTTC.

Concerning this clonotype: This clone may be a read error of a much larger clone one base away. The chain couples TRBV7-3 to TRBJ1-6; unclear D gene. V was pared by 3 bases and J by 7 bases, with 7 bases between. The germline V gene has CDR1 SGHTA and CDR2 FQGTGA. CDR3 length: 13 residues. The CDR3 region has the DNA TGTGCCAGCAGCTTGAGTGGGAATTCACCCCTCCACTTT. It translates to CASSLSGNSPLHF.

This clonotype was seen only a few times. The chain combines TRBV20-1 with TRBJ1-4; TRBD1 agrees at 9 bases. Germline V gives CDR1 DFQATT, CDR2 SNEGSKA (reference sequence). There are 13 residues in the CDR3. Here the CDR3 reads CSPRGTGNEKLFF. The CDR3 bases are TGCTCCCCACGGGGGACAGGGAATGAAAAACTGTTTTTT.

The V call is TRBV18, the J call TRBJ1-5; D may be TRBD1 (5 bases). The V end was cut by 4 bases, the J end by 3 bases, with 13 bases between. This CDR3 contains 15 residues. Germline V lookup: CDR1 KGHSH, CDR2 LQKENI. The CDR3 reads CASSQGIVANQPQHF. CDR3 nucleotide sequence: TGTGCCAGCTCACAGGGGATTGTGGCCAATCAGCCCCAGCATTTT.

This clonotype was counted only a few times. This chain uses TRBV5-5 with TRBJ2-1, with D tentatively TRBD1 or TRBD2 (5 bases each). CDR3 length equals 15 residues. Germline CDR1 and CDR2: SGHKS and YYEKEE (reference sequence). Trimming stripped 3 bases from V and 10 bases from J, with 20 bases between. CDR3 residues: CASSSTGTDPIEQFF. The CDR3 bases are TGTGCCAGCAGCTCCACCGGGACCGACCCGATAGAGCAGTTCTTC.